Included here is one TCR beta chain sequence, with context. This sample was included in a study of blood T cell repertoires in COVID-19. Across the study: The United States, Italy and Spain supplied acute and convalescent COVID-19 samples.

This CDR3 contains 17 residues. V was pared by 5 bases and J by 1 base, with 4 bases of the junction left unmatched. Germline-derived CDR1 and CDR2 are LNHDA and SQIVND (reference sequence). Per the original methods: Estimated nucleated cell counts came from reference gene primer amplification. Sequenced by immunoSEQ multiplex PCR; TCRdb stores in-frame clones only, minus some. The V and J calls and clone size were taken over from that table, and D and trimming were inferred from the DNA. The sample has over 150,000 clones; roughly 78% are singletons. This receptor was obtained from an elderly man with acute or convalescent COVID-19. The sequencing input was peripheral blood. V gene TRBV19 combines with J gene TRBJ2-3, with 15 bases identical to TRBD2. CDR3 protein: CASSRTSGGAGTDTQYF. The CDR3 region has the DNA TGTGCCAGTAGTCGGACTAGCGGGGGGGCAGGCACAGATACGCAGTATTTT.